The rows below give T cell receptor beta chains drawn from one sample of a study of graft-versus-host responses after intestinal transplantation. No cognate antigen is known for these TCRs. Sequencing used immunoSEQ multiplex PCR; TCRdb keeps in-frame clones, though not all of them. Of roughly 110,000 clones in the sample, more than 90% were seen once. The material sequenced was unstimulated CD4+ T cells sorted from spleen or lymph node cells, taken before transplant. Receptors were obtained from a human donor who was the organ donor for an intestinal transplant. The CDR3 runs from the conserved cysteine through the conserved F or W. D genes are given only for firm matches.

D gene: TRBD2; V gene: TRBV30; J gene: TRBJ2-1; CDR3 protein: CAWSREGGYNEQFF; CDR3 DNA: TGTGCCTGGAGTAGGGAGGGCGGGTACAATGAGCAGTTCTTC
D gene: TRBD2; V gene: TRBV7-7; J gene: TRBJ2-1; CDR3 protein: CASSSAGVNEQFF; CDR3 DNA: TGTGCCAGCAGTTCCGCGGGGGTAAATGAGCAGTTCTTC
D gene: -; V gene: TRBV19; J gene: TRBJ1-3; CDR3 protein: CASSIEKGGLSGNTIYF; CDR3 DNA: TGTGCCAGTAGTATAGAGAAAGGCGGTCTCTCTGGAAACACCATATATTTT
D gene: TRBD2; V gene: TRBV5-1; J gene: TRBJ2-5; CDR3 protein: CASSLAGTSGRETQYF; CDR3 DNA: TGCGCCAGCAGCTTGGCCGGGACTAGCGGGAGGGAGACCCAGTACTTC
D gene: TRBD2; V gene: TRBV19; J gene: TRBJ2-2; CDR3 protein: CASSVLSSGRTGELFF; CDR3 DNA: TGTGCCAGTAGTGTTCTCTCTAGCGGGAGGACCGGGGAGCTGTTTTTT
D gene: TRBD2; V gene: TRBV29-1; J gene: TRBJ2-5; CDR3 protein: CSVSSGGGQETQYF; CDR3 DNA: TGCAGCGTTTCTAGCGGAGGTGGCCAAGAGACCCAGTACTTC
D gene: -; V gene: TRBV10-1; J gene: TRBJ2-3; CDR3 protein: CASSAGTLNTDTQYF; CDR3 DNA: TGCGCCAGCAGTGCCGGGACCCTTAACACAGATACGCAGTATTTT
D gene: TRBD2; V gene: TRBV5-4; J gene: TRBJ2-3; CDR3 protein: CASSWTSGSTDTQYF; CDR3 DNA: TGTGCCAGCAGCTGGACTAGCGGGAGCACAGATACGCAGTATTTT
D gene: -; V gene: TRBV25-1; J gene: TRBJ1-2; CDR3 protein: CASSEDRNYGYTF; CDR3 DNA: TGTGCCAGCAGTGAGGACCGAAACTATGGCTACACCTTC
D gene: -; V gene: TRBV30; J gene: TRBJ2-6; CDR3 protein: CAFGAISGANVLTF; CDR3 DNA: TGTGCCTTCGGCGCGATCTCTGGGGCCAACGTCCTGACTTTC
D gene: TRBD2; V gene: TRBV6-1; J gene: TRBJ2-3; CDR3 protein: CASSEGGGLGTDTQYF; CDR3 DNA: TGTGCCAGCAGTGAAGGGGGAGGGTTAGGCACAGATACGCAGTATTTT
D gene: -; V gene: TRBV6-1; J gene: TRBJ1-2; CDR3 protein: CASSEIASHHGYTF; CDR3 DNA: TGTGCCAGCAGTGAGATCGCGTCACACCATGGCTACACCTTC
D gene: -; V gene: TRBV10-3; J gene: TRBJ1-2; CDR3 protein: CAISDQTYYGYTF; CDR3 DNA: TGTGCCATCAGTGACCAGACTTATTATGGCTACACCTTC
D gene: -; V gene: TRBV9; J gene: TRBJ2-1; CDR3 protein: CASSPQRSSYNEQFF; CDR3 DNA: TGTGCCAGCAGCCCGCAAAGGAGCTCCTACAATGAGCAGTTCTTC
D gene: -; V gene: TRBV28; J gene: TRBJ1-6; CDR3 protein: CASSLRQSKRGDYNSPLHF; CDR3 DNA: TGTGCCAGCAGTTTGAGGCAGTCCAAAAGGGGGGACTATAATTCACCCCTCCACTTT
D gene: -; V gene: TRBV6-6; J gene: TRBJ2-5; CDR3 protein: CASSHKKQLQETQYF; CDR3 DNA: TGTGCCAGCAGTCACAAAAAGCAGCTCCAAGAGACCCAGTACTTC
D gene: TRBD1; V gene: TRBV30; J gene: TRBJ1-1; CDR3 protein: CAWSGDRGDTEAFF; CDR3 DNA: TGTGCCTGGAGTGGTGACAGGGGGGACACTGAAGCTTTCTTT
D gene: -; V gene: TRBV19; J gene: TRBJ2-3; CDR3 protein: CASNKGGTDTQYF; CDR3 DNA: TGTGCCAGTAACAAAGGGGGCACAGATACGCAGTATTTT
D gene: -; V gene: TRBV5-6; J gene: TRBJ2-3; CDR3 protein: CASSYLEGRGDTQYF; CDR3 DNA: TGTGCCAGCAGCTATCTGGAGGGCCGTGGAGATACGCAGTATTTT
D gene: -; V gene: TRBV19; J gene: TRBJ1-5; CDR3 protein: CASSRLGNQPQHF; CDR3 DNA: TGTGCCAGTAGTAGGTTGGGCAATCAGCCCCAGCATTTT
D gene: TRBD2; V gene: TRBV5-4; J gene: TRBJ2-1; CDR3 protein: CASSRGGLRNEQFF; CDR3 DNA: TGTGCCAGCAGCCGGGGGGGGCTTAGAAATGAGCAGTTCTTC
D gene: -; V gene: TRBV30; J gene: TRBJ1-4; CDR3 protein: CAWSVTRVGEKLFF; CDR3 DNA: TGTGCCTGGAGTGTAACGAGGGTCGGGGAAAAACTGTTTTTT
D gene: TRBD2; V gene: TRBV7-9; J gene: TRBJ2-2; CDR3 protein: CASSRGLAGANTGELFF; CDR3 DNA: TGTGCCAGCAGCCGGGGACTAGCGGGAGCGAACACCGGGGAGCTGTTTTTT
D gene: TRBD2; V gene: TRBV29-1; J gene: TRBJ2-3; CDR3 protein: CSVLSGGDTQYF; CDR3 DNA: TGCAGCGTACTTAGCGGGGGGGATACGCAGTATTTT
D gene: -; V gene: TRBV7-7; J gene: TRBJ1-3; CDR3 protein: CASSPQGVSGNTIYF; CDR3 DNA: TGTGCTAGCAGCCCACAGGGTGTATCTGGAAACACCATATATTTT
D gene: -; V gene: TRBV2; J gene: TRBJ2-5; CDR3 protein: CASSAGETQYF; CDR3 DNA: TGTGCCAGCAGTGCGGGAGAGACCCAGTACTTC
D gene: -; V gene: TRBV5-1; J gene: TRBJ1-1; CDR3 protein: CASSVGSVNTEAFF; CDR3 DNA: TGCGCCAGCAGCGTAGGATCAGTGAACACTGAAGCTTTCTTT
D gene: -; V gene: TRBV29-1; J gene: TRBJ2-5; CDR3 protein: CSGGETQYF; CDR3 DNA: TGCAGCGGAGGGGAGACCCAGTACTTC
D gene: -; V gene: TRBV10-3; J gene: TRBJ2-2; CDR3 protein: CAITLGPTNTGELFF; CDR3 DNA: TGTGCCATCACCCTAGGGCCAACGAACACCGGGGAGCTGTTTTTT
D gene: TRBD1; V gene: TRBV27; J gene: TRBJ2-7; CDR3 protein: CASSFSDRAGEQYF; CDR3 DNA: TGTGCCAGCAGTTTCTCGGACAGGGCGGGAGAGCAGTACTTC
D gene: -; V gene: TRBV7-2; J gene: TRBJ1-2; CDR3 protein: CASSLKGVGHYGYTF; CDR3 DNA: TGTGCCAGCAGCTTAAAGGGCGTAGGGCACTATGGCTACACCTTC
D gene: -; V gene: TRBV7-9; J gene: TRBJ2-5; CDR3 protein: CASSLVVQEETQYF; CDR3 DNA: TGTGCCAGCAGCTTAGTGGTACAGGAAGAGACCCAGTACTTC
D gene: TRBD2; V gene: TRBV6-5; J gene: TRBJ2-3; CDR3 protein: CASSYNSAGGTDTQYF; CDR3 DNA: TGTGCCAGCAGTTACAATTCAGCGGGGGGAACAGATACGCAGTATTTT
D gene: -; V gene: TRBV21-1; J gene: TRBJ1-5; CDR3 protein: CASTVRGLYSQPQHF; CDR3 DNA: TGTGCCAGCACTGTCCGGGGGCTATACAGTCAGCCCCAGCATTTT
D gene: -; V gene: TRBV29-1; J gene: TRBJ2-7; CDR3 protein: CSVETGWTNEQYF; CDR3 DNA: TGCAGCGTTGAAACAGGTTGGACGAACGAGCAGTACTTC
D gene: -; V gene: TRBV28; J gene: TRBJ2-7; CDR3 protein: CASSRGDREFYEQYF; CDR3 DNA: TGTGCCAGCAGTCGTGGCGACCGAGAATTCTACGAGCAGTACTTC
D gene: -; V gene: TRBV30; J gene: TRBJ1-2; CDR3 protein: CAWSAPRPGYTF; CDR3 DNA: TGTGCCTGGAGTGCTCCCCGTCCCGGCTACACCTTC
D gene: -; V gene: TRBV19; J gene: TRBJ2-5; CDR3 protein: CASRLGETQYF; CDR3 DNA: TGTGCCAGTAGATTAGGAGAGACCCAGTACTTC